The rows below give T cell receptor beta chains drawn from one sample of a study of cytomegalovirus exposure and HLA in healthy donors. Some clones are missing from TCRdb's copy, which holds only in-frame ones; the method was immunoSEQ multiplex PCR. The sample carries roughly 150,000 clones, about nine tenths recorded once. Sequencing used PBMCs. The receptors originated from a woman between 18 and 30 years old in good health and CMV-seropositive. The CDR3 runs from the conserved cysteine through the conserved F or W. A D gene is named only where the DNA matches it firmly. Rows give clone size only sometimes, using once, few, many, or a class for an expanded clone.

J,size,V,D,DNA,CDR3
TRBJ1-4,.,TRBV30,.,TGTGCCTGGAGTGTCCCCGGGAAACTGTTTTTT,CAWSVPGKLFF
TRBJ2-3,once,TRBV7-2,.,TGTGCCAGCAGCTTATTGCGGGGAGAGGGGTATACGCAGTATTTT,CASSLLRGEGYTQYF
TRBJ2-7,.,TRBV4-2,.,TGTGCCAGCAGCCAATATGCCGCAGGGGATTACGAGCAGTACTTC,CASSQYAAGDYEQYF
TRBJ2-7,.,TRBV30,.,TGTGCCTGGACGGCGGGGACCTACGAGCAGTACTTC,CAWTAGTYEQYF
TRBJ2-7,.,TRBV2,TRBD1,TGTGCCAGCAGTGAAGAGGGGAGTCCGGGACAGGGATATTCGACACCCCTCGAGCAGTACTTC,CASSEEGSPGQGYSTPLEQYF
TRBJ2-3,.,TRBV5-1,.,TGCGCCAGCAGCCCGGGGGTAGGAGATACGCAGTATTTT,CASSPGVGDTQYF
TRBJ1-5,once,TRBV30,TRBD1,TGTGCCTGGAGCCGACAGGGAAATCAGCCCCAGCATTTT,CAWSRQGNQPQHF
TRBJ2-5,once,TRBV7-8,.,TGTGCCAGCAGCGGAGATTCTTTTGTGCAGACCCAGTACTTC,CASSGDSFVQTQYF
TRBJ2-7,.,TRBV5-4,.,TGTGCCAGCAGCCTCCCCTATACAGGGCCCTACGAGCAGTACTTC,CASSLPYTGPYEQYF
TRBJ2-1,.,TRBV14,TRBD2,TGTGCCAGCAGCCTGGGCCTACAGCGGGGGCAGTTCTTC,CASSLGLQRGQFF
TRBJ2-7,.,TRBV5-1,.,TGCGCCAGCAGCTTGGATCCAGGGCCCTCCTACGAGCAGTACTTC,CASSLDPGPSYEQYF
TRBJ1-5,once,TRBV28,.,TGTGCCAGCAGTTTTCTTCTCTCAGGGGGCAATCAGCCCCAGCATTTT,CASSFLLSGGNQPQHF
TRBJ2-1,.,TRBV2,TRBD2,TGTGCCAGCAGTGCTACGGGACTAGCGGGAGGTCTCCCCCAAAACAATGAGCAGTTCTTC,CASSATGLAGGLPQNNEQFF
TRBJ2-1,.,TRBV14,.,TGTGCCAGCAGCCAAGTGTTAGAGCAGTTCTTC,CASSQVLEQFF
TRBJ1-3,.,TRBV5-4,.,TGTGCCAGCAGCTTGACTTCCCGATATAGAGGAAACACCATATATTTT,CASSLTSRYRGNTIYF
TRBJ2-1,.,TRBV4-1,TRBD1,TGCGCCAGCAGCCAAGTCTCCGGGACAGGAAAACCCTATGAGCAGTTCTTC,CASSQVSGTGKPYEQFF
TRBJ2-1,.,TRBV29-1,TRBD2,TGCAGCGTTCGACCGGGACTAGCGGGAACCAATGAGCAGTTCTTC,CSVRPGLAGTNEQFF
TRBJ1-2,.,TRBV30,.,TGTGCCTGGGCCCGCCCGGGAAACTATGGCTACACCTTC,CAWARPGNYGYTF
TRBJ1-2,.,TRBV5-1,TRBD1,TGCGCCAGCAGCCGGGGACAGGACTCTCTCTATGGCTACACCTTC,CASSRGQDSLYGYTF
TRBJ1-2,.,TRBV7-9,TRBD1,TGTGCCAGCAGCTACTCCGGGACAGGGGCCCACTATGGCTACACCTTC,CASSYSGTGAHYGYTF
TRBJ2-1,.,TRBV29-1,TRBD2,TGTGGTGGGCTAGCGGTTAGCTCCTACAATGAGCAGTTCTTC,CGGLAVSSYNEQFF
TRBJ2-1,.,TRBV19,.,TGTGCCAGTAGTATAGGTAGCGGCCCCTACAATGAGCAGTTCTTC,CASSIGSGPYNEQFF
TRBJ2-1,.,TRBV7-7,TRBD1,TGTGCTAGCAGCCCGGGACAGGGGACCTACAATGAGCAGTTCTTC,CASSPGQGTYNEQFF
TRBJ1-1,.,TRBV2,.,TGTGCCAGCAGTGAACGGAGTTCGGATACTGAAGCTTTCTTT,CASSERSSDTEAFF